Listed below are T cell receptor beta chains from one sample, sequenced in a study of OX40 agonist ivuxolimab in advanced cancers. Generated by immunoSEQ multiplex PCR, the TCRdb table keeps only in-frame clones and is missing some. The sample consists of under 110,000 clones, 90% of them appearing once. The sequences come from CD4+ or CD8+ T cells sorted from blood, collected in a trial of the OX40 agonist ivuxolimab. Receptor source: an adult with an advanced solid tumor such as melanoma, head and neck, liver or kidney cancer. Both conserved end residues are part of each CDR3. D genes are given only for firm matches.

J: TRBJ1-3
D: .
V: TRBV7-7
DNA: TGTGCTAGCAGCCCGGGACCGTACTCTGGAAACACCATATATTTT
CDR3: CASSPGPYSGNTIYF

J: TRBJ2-1
D: .
V: TRBV6-6
DNA: TGTGCCAGCAGTCCGGGACCGGATGAGCAGTTCTTC
CDR3: CASSPGPDEQFF

J: TRBJ1-3
D: .
V: TRBV11-2
DNA: TGTGCCAGCACCCCGGGCCTGGGAAACACCATATATTTT
CDR3: CASTPGLGNTIYF

J: TRBJ1-5
D: .
V: TRBV6-6
DNA: TGTGCCAGCAGTCCGACATTTCAGCCCCAGCATTTT
CDR3: CASSPTFQPQHF

J: TRBJ1-1
D: .
V: TRBV7-9
DNA: TGTGCCAGCAGCCGGCAGGTGAACACTGAAGCTTTCTTT
CDR3: CASSRQVNTEAFF

J: TRBJ2-7
D: .
V: TRBV28
DNA: TGTGCCAGCAAGGGCGCCGTCAGCTCCTACGAGCAGTACTTC
CDR3: CASKGAVSSYEQYF

J: TRBJ2-7
D: .
V: TRBV18
DNA: TGTGCCAGCTCAGACATCCAACCCTCCTACGAGCAGTACTTC
CDR3: CASSDIQPSYEQYF

J: TRBJ2-7
D: TRBD1
V: TRBV6-6
DNA: TGTGCCAGCTCCGGGACAGACTCCTACGAGCAGTACTTC
CDR3: CASSGTDSYEQYF

J: TRBJ2-7
D: TRBD1
V: TRBV28
DNA: TGTGCCAGCAGGAGACAGGGGTCCGAGCAGTACTTC
CDR3: CASRRQGSEQYF

J: TRBJ2-1
D: TRBD2
V: TRBV4-1
DNA: TGCGCCAGCAGCCAAGGGCGGGGGGGCCTGGGCGAGCAGTTCTTC
CDR3: CASSQGRGGLGEQFF

J: TRBJ2-7
D: .
V: TRBV10-3
DNA: TGTGCCATCAGTGAGGCGGGGAACTCCTACGAGCAGTACTTC
CDR3: CAISEAGNSYEQYF

J: TRBJ1-6
D: .
V: TRBV5-1
DNA: TGCGCCAGCACCTCTTCGGGGGACTCTAATTCACCCCTCCACTTT
CDR3: CASTSSGDSNSPLHF

J: TRBJ2-7
D: .
V: TRBV30
DNA: TGTGCCTGGGCGGGACAACCGTCTTCCTACGAGCAGTACTTC
CDR3: CAWAGQPSSYEQYF

J: TRBJ2-7
D: TRBD1
V: TRBV7-2
DNA: TGTGCCAGCAGCTTCACAGGGGGGCGGTACGAGCAGTACTTC
CDR3: CASSFTGGRYEQYF